This T cell receptor beta chain was documented in a study of blood T cell repertoires in COVID-19. Overall study: Collection of acute and convalescent COVID-19 samples took place in the United States, Italy and Spain.

As originally analysed: From reference gene primer amplification, estimates of nucleated cell counts were derived. Generated by immunoSEQ multiplex PCR, the TCRdb table keeps only in-frame clones and is missing some. The DNA gave D and trimming, while V, J and clone size come from that table. This table has approximately 170,000 clones, roughly nine tenths appearing once. V was clipped by 3 bases and J by 1 base, with 17 bases between them. This CDR3 has 17 residues. CDR1 is KGHSH, CDR2 LQKENI, per germline. The sample consisted of peripheral blood. The chain joins TRBV18 to TRBJ2-3; maybe TRBD1 (6 bases). The origin of this receptor is a man between 60 and 70 years old with active or convalescent COVID-19. CDR3 DNA: TGTGCCAGCTCACCCGGCTGGACAGCCACCCGCACAGATACGCAGTATTTT. This sequence encodes CASSPGWTATRTDTQYF.